Listed below are T cell receptor beta chains from one sample, sequenced in a study of vaccination and CD4 T cells after COVID-19. One entry per CDR3 protein, called by TCRdb with MiXCR from the PCR reads. The sample contains some 16,000 distinct CDR3 sequences, approximately 50% of which appear only once. The antigens of these receptors remain unknown. Sequenced input: CD4+ T cells from blood, cultured in vitro. The receptor set was obtained from a human donor who had recovered from COVID-19. The CDR3 runs from the conserved cysteine through the conserved F or W. The order of the fields is J gene, V gene, CDR3 protein.

>TRBJ2-1|TRBV6-4
CASSRDLHNEQFF
>TRBJ1-5|TRBV19
CASSTHYQPQHF
>TRBJ1-2|TRBV27
CASSFRYSRTYGYTF
>TRBJ1-2|TRBV15
CATSRGEGSYGYTF
>TRBJ2-2|TRBV2
CASSSETANTGELFF
>TRBJ2-7|TRBV4-3
CASSQEVGGTEMRRQYF
>TRBJ1-1|TRBV10-3
CATSGTGESTEAFF
>TRBJ2-7|TRBV6-1
CASRVKPRSYEQYF
>TRBJ1-1|TRBV20-1
CSARRAPANTEAFF
>TRBJ2-7|TRBV6-1
CATGTGIYEQYF
>TRBJ1-2|TRBV30
CAWRFRGRADYGYTF
>TRBJ1-1|TRBV20-1
CSASISVDTEAFF
>TRBJ2-5|TRBV6-5
CASSYSWSGRETQYF
>TRBJ1-1|TRBV1
CTSSQDAGRTEAFF
>TRBJ1-1|TRBV27
CASSLDGLNTEAFF
>TRBJ1-1|TRBV7-3
CASSLQGGETEAFF
>TRBJ2-5|TRBV20-1
CSARGPLAGGTQYF
>TRBJ2-3|TRBV5-1
CTSSSGTDTQYF
>TRBJ2-1|TRBV24-1
CATSDWETGSVYNEQFF
>TRBJ1-1|TRBV12-3/TRBV12-4
CASRGQGGRNTEAFF
>TRBJ1-1|TRBV29-1
CSVRGVLRTEAFF
>TRBJ1-1|TRBV5-1
CASSRDRGPTEAFF
>TRBJ2-5|TRBV7-2
CASSPRGMLMETQYF
>TRBJ2-5|TRBV6-5
CASSFLSGGQETQYF
>TRBJ1-2|TRBV6-1
CASKKDRANYGYTF
>TRBJ1-2|TRBV19
CASSFGQGDGYTF
>TRBJ1-5|TRBV5-1
CASAGQSIIQPQHF
>TRBJ2-5|TRBV9
CASSVAPSGTQYF
>TRBJ1-2|TRBV20-1
CSARQQGRNGYTF
>TRBJ2-1|TRBV6-2/TRBV6-3
CAKRTSGRAGEQFF
>TRBJ1-1|TRBV11-2
CASSLSTANTEAFF
>TRBJ1-2|TRBV7-6
CASSERRGGYTF
>TRBJ2-7|TRBV3-1
CASRPTGPGYEQYF
>TRBJ2-7|TRBV7-2
CASSLGWQGRYEQYF
>TRBJ1-2|TRBV27
CASRKSGTGLGYTF
>TRBJ1-1|TRBV20-1
CSAAPGVGTEAFF
>TRBJ2-3|TRBV9
CASSGTRTDTQYF
>TRBJ2-5|TRBV6-2/TRBV6-3
CASFKTGRGETQYF
>TRBJ2-3|TRBV7-2
CASSQAIDTQYF
>TRBJ1-2|TRBV7-8
CASGLGQYYGYTF
>TRBJ2-7|TRBV20-1
CSARLAGSLSYEQYF